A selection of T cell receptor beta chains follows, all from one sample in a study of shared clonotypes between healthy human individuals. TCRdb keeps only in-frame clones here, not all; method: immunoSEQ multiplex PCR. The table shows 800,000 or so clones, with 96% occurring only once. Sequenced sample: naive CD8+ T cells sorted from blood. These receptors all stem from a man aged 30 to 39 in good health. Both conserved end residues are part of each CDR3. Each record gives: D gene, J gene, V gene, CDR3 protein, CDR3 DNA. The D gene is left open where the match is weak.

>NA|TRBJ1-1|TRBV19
CASQINRNTEAFF
TGTGCCAGCCAGATAAATAGGAACACTGAAGCTTTCTTT
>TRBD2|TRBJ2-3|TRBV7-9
CASSLTSGSSADTQYF
TGTGCCAGCAGCTTGACTAGCGGGAGTTCTGCAGATACGCAGTATTTT
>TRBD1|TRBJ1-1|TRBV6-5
CASSYKAGGRTEAFF
TGTGCCAGCAGTTATAAGGCAGGGGGCCGGACTGAAGCTTTCTTT
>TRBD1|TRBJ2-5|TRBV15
CATSRIGGGETQYF
TGTGCCACCAGCAGGATAGGGGGCGGGGAGACCCAGTACTTC
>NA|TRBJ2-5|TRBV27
CASSLLGTEETQYF
TGTGCCAGCAGTTTACTGGGTACCGAGGAGACCCAGTACTTC
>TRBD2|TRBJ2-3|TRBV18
CASSPTSGIRGTQYF
TGTGCCAGCTCACCGACTAGCGGGATAAGAGGCACGCAGTATTTT
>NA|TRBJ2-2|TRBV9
CASERENTGELFF
TGTGCCAGCGAACGGGAGAACACCGGGGAGCTGTTTTTT
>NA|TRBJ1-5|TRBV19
CASSSAGGAGQPQHF
TGTGCCAGTAGTAGCGCGGGGGGCGCAGGGCAGCCCCAGCATTTT
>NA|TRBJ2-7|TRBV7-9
CASSVRGFYEQYF
TGTGCCAGCAGCGTCCGGGGCTTCTACGAGCAGTACTTC
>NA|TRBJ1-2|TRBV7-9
CASSTPGREVNYGYTF
TGTGCCAGCAGCACCCCCGGGAGGGAGGTTAACTATGGCTACACCTTC
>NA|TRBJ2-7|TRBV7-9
CASSPVNSYEQYF
TGTGCCAGCAGCCCAGTGAACTCCTACGAGCAGTACTTC
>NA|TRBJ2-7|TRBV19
CASSADAYEQYF
TGTGCCAGTAGTGCGGACGCCTACGAGCAGTACTTC
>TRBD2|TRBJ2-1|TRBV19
CASGLAGLSSYNEQFF
TGTGCCAGTGGACTAGCGGGGCTTAGCTCCTACAATGAGCAGTTCTTC
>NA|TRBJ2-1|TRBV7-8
CASSPLPRNYNEQFF
TGTGCCAGCAGCCCACTCCCCAGAAACTACAATGAGCAGTTCTTC